This T cell receptor beta chain was recorded in a study of beta chain features in type 1 diabetes. General study results and limits: Any HLA-type effect on TCRB rearrangement remained unresolved here.

Germline V gene data show CDR1 as GTSNPN and CDR2 as SVGIG (reference sequence). The V gene lost 7 bases and the J gene lost 5 bases, with 11 bases spanning the gap. The CDR3 extends over 11 amino acids. All of the isolated RNA was reverse transcribed, so expressed TCRB transcripts were sequenced. The read count averaged around 3.5 million across naive, central memory and regulatory T cell samples. Only in-frame clones appear in the TCRdb table, and some are missing; sequencing was by immunoSEQ multiplex PCR. The table includes under 50,000 clones, roughly 49% detected once. As regards this clone: The antigen is not known.

The TCR comes from a woman between 18 and 29 years old in good health. The chain is built from TRBV30 and TRBJ1-1, with D unclear. The material sequenced was Tregs from blood. In DNA, the CDR3 is TGTGCCTTTGACTGGGTGACTGAAGCTTTCTTT. Translated, it gives CAFDWVTEAFF.